These 21 T cell receptor beta chains originate from one sample sequenced in a study of identifying expanded T cells in peripheral blood. Clones were sequenced by immunoSEQ multiplex PCR, and TCRdb holds only the in-frame ones, with some missing. The sample has tens of thousands of clones, 84% seen once. Sequencing input: blood. The receptors here all came from a person aged 18-70 years in good health.

This clone came up a few times. V and J are TRBV10-3 and TRBJ2-7, with TRBD2 identical over 8 bases. The CDR3 loop spans 16 amino acids. Unmatched junction bases numbered 12, after V lost 4 bases and J lost 4 bases. CDR1 is ENHRY, CDR2 SYGVKD, per germline. CDR3 protein: CAISVGGRTLPYEQYF. For the CDR3, the DNA is TGTGCCATCAGTGTAGGCGGGAGGACCCTACCGTACGAGCAGTACTTC.

The gene calls are TRBV4-3 and TRBJ2-1; D tentatively fits TRBD1 or TRBD2 (6 bases each). Germline values: CDR1 LGHNA, CDR2 YSLEER. The ends were cut back, 0 bases at V and 8 bases at J, with 11 bases in the middle. The CDR3 consists of 14 residues. CDR3 DNA: TGCGCCAGCAGCCAAGAAGGGGGGATACATGAGCAGTTCTTC. Translation gives CASSQEGGIHEQFF.

This chain joins TRBV2 and TRBJ1-1; 8 bases line up with TRBD1. Germline lookup yields CDR1 SNHLY and CDR2 FYNNEI. With 6 bases clipped from V and 10 bases from J, the junction kept 7 bases outside the gene matches. The CDR3 length is 12 residues. CDR3 nucleotides: TGTGCCAGCAGGCCGACAGGGGTTATAGCTTTCTTT. Amino acid sequence: CASRPTGVIAFF.

The chain combines TRBV11-2 with TRBJ1-1; D might be TRBD1 (5 bases). Trimming left V 6 bases short and J 5 bases short, with 13 bases between. Germline V gives CDR1 SGHAT, CDR2 FQNNGV. The CDR3 is 13 amino acids. The CDR3, as DNA: TGTGCCAGCAGTTCCTGGGGGGGGACTGAAGCTTTCTTT. Its protein is CASSSWGGTEAFF.

This chain links TRBV5-1 with TRBJ1-1, with a possible D match to TRBD1 (6 bases). CDR1 SGHRS and CDR2 YFSETQ come from the germline V gene. This CDR3 spans 16 amino acids. The V gene lost 1 base and the J gene lost 10 bases, with 23 bases spanning the gap. The CDR3 DNA is TGCGCCAGCAGCTTGTCGACGACTGGCAGGGGACAAGGAGCTTTCTTT. Translation: CASSLSTTGRGQGAFF.

This chain connects TRBV7-2 to TRBJ2-7; D perhaps matches TRBD1 (6 bases). V gave up 1 base and J gave up 3 bases, with 10 bases separating them. Germline V gene lookup returns CDR1 SGHTA and CDR2 FQGNSA. The CDR3 totals 14 residues. CDR3: CASSLGRQDYEQYF. The CDR3 nucleotides are TGTGCCAGCAGCTTAGGCCGACAGGACTACGAGCAGTACTTC.

The chain is built from TRBV7-6 and TRBJ2-6; D unresolved. The germline CDR1 and CDR2 sequences are SGHVS and FNYEAQ. CDR3 length equals 15 residues. V was cut by 11 bases and J by 0 bases, with 14 bases left in between. The CDR3 here is CAGAGPSSGANVLTF. CDR3 DNA sequence: TGTGCCGGCGCAGGACCGTCCTCTGGGGCCAACGTCCTGACTTTC.

The gene calls are TRBV5-1 and TRBJ2-3; D uncertain. The V gene's germline CDR1 is SGHRS and CDR2 YFSETQ. V gave up 0 bases and J gave up 0 bases, with 11 bases separating them. CDR3 length: 16 amino acids. The CDR3 loop reads CASSLGGAASTDTQYF. In nucleotides, the CDR3 is TGCGCCAGCAGCTTGGGTGGCGCAGCTAGCACAGATACGCAGTATTTT.

This chain links TRBV28 with TRBJ2-2, with 7 bases matching TRBD2. The CDR3 is made up of 16 amino acids. Losses at the gene ends were 6 bases for V and 7 bases for J; bases not matched to a gene: 14. Germline V lookup: CDR1 MDHEN, CDR2 SYDVKM. The CDR3 nucleotides are TGTGCCAGCAGCGTCGTGGGCGGGAGTACGGGCGGGGAGCTGTTTTTT. Translation: CASSVVGGSTGGELFF.

The V gene is TRBV9, the J gene TRBJ2-1, with a tentative D call TRBD2 (6 bases). Germline loops: CDR1 SGDLS, CDR2 YYNGEE. Trimming removed 5 bases at V and 3 bases at J, with 12 bases between. The CDR3 has 14 amino acids. The CDR3: CASSPIADYNEQFF. The CDR3 bases are TGTGCCAGCAGTCCCATAGCGGACTACAATGAGCAGTTCTTC.

The chain is built from TRBV7-6 and TRBJ2-5; D remains ambiguous. Germline V gives CDR1 SGHVS, CDR2 FNYEAQ. Trimming shortened V by 1 base and J by 3 bases, and 9 bases separated the two germline ends. This CDR3 region has 14 residues. CDR3 sequence: CASSLVPREETQYF. The DNA for the CDR3 is TGTGCCAGCAGCTTAGTCCCGAGAGAAGAGACCCAGTACTTC.

The chain links TRBV19 to TRBJ1-2, with D maybe TRBD1 (6 bases). This CDR3 comprises 15 residues. V lost 4 bases to trimming and J lost 2 bases, with 14 bases between them. Germline V gene sequence: CDR1 LNHDA, CDR2 SQIVND (reference sequence). For the CDR3, the DNA is TGTGCCAGTAGTAGGAGGGGGGAAGGGAACTATGGCTACACCTTC. It codes for CASSRRGEGNYGYTF.

V and J are TRBV7-6 and TRBJ2-3, with TRBD2 matching over 10 bases. V gave up 3 bases and J gave up 5 bases; unmatched junction bases: 2. This CDR3 comprises 14 residues. Germline V gene data show CDR1 as SGHVS and CDR2 as FNYEAQ. In DNA form, the CDR3 reads TGTGCCAGCAGCTTGGGACTAGCGCAAGATACGCAGTATTTT. It encodes CASSLGLAQDTQYF.

The chain links TRBV28 to TRBJ2-6; 10 bases fit TRBD1. Germline lookup yields CDR1 MDHEN and CDR2 SYDVKM. There are 18 residues in the CDR3. The ends lost 3 bases at V and 2 bases at J; junction bases unmatched: 7. The CDR3 here is CASSLAGTGATGANVLTF. The DNA for the CDR3 is TGTGCCAGCAGTTTGGCTGGGACAGGGGCTACTGGGGCCAACGTCCTGACTTTC.

This clone was observed a few times. The rearrangement joins TRBV4-3 to TRBJ2-7; 10 bases are a match to TRBD1. Germline V gene data show CDR1 as LGHNA and CDR2 as YSLEER. V lost 1 base, J lost 2 bases, and 14 bases stayed unmatched. The CDR3 has 19 residues. CDR3 protein: CASSQGRNFQGQGAYEQYF. The CDR3, as DNA: TGCGCCAGCAGCCAAGGAAGGAACTTCCAAGGACAGGGGGCCTACGAGCAGTACTTC.

CDR3 nucleotides: TGTGCCAGCAGTTTAAGGCGGTGGGACCACGAGCAGTACTTC. The encoded protein is CASSLRRWDHEQYF. The chain recombines TRBV27 with TRBJ2-7, with D possibly called TRBD1 or TRBD2 (5 bases each). Between the trimmed V and J ends, which lost 2 bases and 5 bases, there was a span of 13 bases. Germline-derived CDR1 and CDR2 are MNHEY and SMNVEV (reference sequence). CDR3 size: 14 residues.

The count of this clone is one. The chain carries TRBV19 and TRBJ2-2; TRBD2 agrees at 8 bases. The CDR3 runs to 15 residues. From germline, CDR1 is LNHDA and CDR2 SQIVND (reference sequence). V lost 5 bases, J lost 7 bases, and 9 bases stayed unmatched. The CDR3 here is CASSPRGGRFGELFF. Here the CDR3 DNA reads TGTGCCAGTAGTCCCCGCGGGGGGCGATTCGGGGAGCTGTTTTTT.

CDR3 in amino acids: CASSPSWEQYF. In DNA form, the CDR3 reads TGTGCCAGCAGCCCCTCGTGGGAGCAGTACTTC. This chain uses TRBV6-6 with TRBJ2-7, with D unclear. Germline V gives CDR1 MNHNY, CDR2 SVGAGI (reference sequence). Between the trimmed V and J ends, which lost 6 bases and 7 bases, there was a span of 10 bases. The CDR3 covers 11 residues.

The chain combines TRBV29-1 with TRBJ2-7; 10 nucleotides line up with TRBD1. The CDR3 runs to 13 residues. Trimming took 6 bases from V and 3 from J; bases not matched to a gene: 5. Germline V CDR1 and CDR2: SQVTM, ANQGSEA. CDR3 in amino acids: CSVAGTGDYEQYF. CDR3 coding DNA: TGCAGCGTAGCCGGGACAGGGGACTACGAGCAGTACTTC.

CDR3 coding DNA: TGTGCCTGGAGTGTTAACACTGAAGCTTTCTTT. It translates to CAWSVNTEAFF. J is TRBJ1-1 and V is TRBV30, with D unclear. The CDR3 length is 11 residues. The germline V and J ends were trimmed by 0 bases and 2 bases, with 1 base remaining between them. Germline V gene sequence: CDR1 GTSNPN, CDR2 SVGIG (reference sequence).

This clone was counted many times. The chain uses TRBV4-3 and TRBJ2-2; 11 bases agree with TRBD2. Losses at the gene ends were 4 bases for V and 5 bases for J; bases not matched to a gene: 9. The CDR3 consists of 17 residues. Per the germline V gene, CDR1 is LGHNA and CDR2 is YSLEER. The CDR3 DNA reads as TGCGCCAGCAGCCCGGGGAGACTAGCGGGAAAGACCGGGGAGCTGTTTTTT. Its protein product is CASSPGRLAGKTGELFF.